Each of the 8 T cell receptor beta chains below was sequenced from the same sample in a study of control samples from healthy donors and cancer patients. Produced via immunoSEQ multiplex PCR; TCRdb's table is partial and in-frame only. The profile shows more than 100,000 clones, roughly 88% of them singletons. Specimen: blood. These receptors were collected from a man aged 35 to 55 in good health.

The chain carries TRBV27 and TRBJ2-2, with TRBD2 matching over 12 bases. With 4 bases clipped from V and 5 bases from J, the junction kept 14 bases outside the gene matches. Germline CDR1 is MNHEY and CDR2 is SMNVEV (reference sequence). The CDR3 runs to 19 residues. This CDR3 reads CASSSDPLTSGGSTGELFF. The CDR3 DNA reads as TGTGCCAGCAGTTCTGATCCCCTAACTAGCGGGGGGAGTACCGGGGAGCTGTTTTTT.

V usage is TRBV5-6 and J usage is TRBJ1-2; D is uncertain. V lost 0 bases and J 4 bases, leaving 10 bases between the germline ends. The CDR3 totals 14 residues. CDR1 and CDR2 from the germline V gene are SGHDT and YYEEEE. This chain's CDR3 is CASSLVALGYGYTF. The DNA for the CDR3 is TGTGCCAGCAGCTTGGTAGCCCTAGGCTATGGCTACACCTTC.

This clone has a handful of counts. The CDR3 DNA follows: TGTGCCAGCATCGAGGGGTGGGACACTGAAGCTTTCTTT. Translated: CASIEGWDTEAFF. The chain joins TRBV2 to TRBJ1-1; weak D call: TRBD1 (5 bases). Germline V CDR1 and CDR2: SNHLY, FYNNEI. V was cut by 7 bases and J by 3 bases, with 12 bases left in between. The CDR3 is made up of 13 amino acids.

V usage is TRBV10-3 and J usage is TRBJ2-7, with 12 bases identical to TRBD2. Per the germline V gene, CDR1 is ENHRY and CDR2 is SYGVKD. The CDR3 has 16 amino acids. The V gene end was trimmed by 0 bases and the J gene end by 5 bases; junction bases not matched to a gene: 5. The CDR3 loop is CAISESLAGGKNEQYF. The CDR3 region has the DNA TGTGCCATCAGTGAGTCACTAGCGGGGGGTAAAAACGAGCAGTACTTC.

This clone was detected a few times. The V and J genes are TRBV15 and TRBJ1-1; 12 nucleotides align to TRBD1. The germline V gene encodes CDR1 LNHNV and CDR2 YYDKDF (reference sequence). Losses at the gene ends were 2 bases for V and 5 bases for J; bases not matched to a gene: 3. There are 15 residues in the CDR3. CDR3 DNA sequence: TGTGCCACCAGCAGATGGGGACAGGGGGCGACTGAAGCTTTCTTT. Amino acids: CATSRWGQGATEAFF.

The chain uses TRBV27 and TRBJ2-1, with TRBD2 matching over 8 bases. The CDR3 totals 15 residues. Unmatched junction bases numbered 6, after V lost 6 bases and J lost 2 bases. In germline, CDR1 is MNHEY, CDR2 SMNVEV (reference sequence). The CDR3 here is CASSDGGGPYNEQFF. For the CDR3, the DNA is TGTGCCAGCAGCGACGGGGGGGGACCCTACAATGAGCAGTTCTTC.

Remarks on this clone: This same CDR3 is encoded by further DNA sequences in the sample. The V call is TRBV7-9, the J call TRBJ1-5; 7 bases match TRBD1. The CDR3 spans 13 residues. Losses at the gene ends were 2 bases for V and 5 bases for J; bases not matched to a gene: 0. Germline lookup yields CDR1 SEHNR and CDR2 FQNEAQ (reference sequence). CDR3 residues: CASSLQGDQPQHF. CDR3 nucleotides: TGTGCCAGCAGCTTACAGGGGGATCAGCCCCAGCATTTT.

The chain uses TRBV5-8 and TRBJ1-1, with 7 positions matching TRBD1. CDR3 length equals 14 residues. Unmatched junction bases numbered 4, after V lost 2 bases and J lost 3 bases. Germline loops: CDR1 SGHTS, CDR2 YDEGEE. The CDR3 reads CASSLGDSYTEAFF. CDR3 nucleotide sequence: TGTGCCAGCAGCTTAGGGGACAGCTACACTGAAGCTTTCTTT. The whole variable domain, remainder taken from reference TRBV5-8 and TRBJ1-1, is EAGVTQSPTHLIKTRGQQATLRCSPISGHTSVYWYQQALGLGLQFLLWYDEGEERNRGNFPPRFSGRQFPNYSSELNVNALELEDSALYLCASSLGDSYTEAFFGQGTRLTVV.